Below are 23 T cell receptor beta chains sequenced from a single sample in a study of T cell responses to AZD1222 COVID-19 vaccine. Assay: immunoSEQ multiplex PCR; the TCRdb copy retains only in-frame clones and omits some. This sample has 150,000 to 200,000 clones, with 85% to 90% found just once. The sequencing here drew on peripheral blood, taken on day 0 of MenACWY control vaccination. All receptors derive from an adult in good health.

Written as DNA, the CDR3 is TGTGCCAGCAGTTCTCCCCGGAGGGATAAAAACACCGGGGAGCTGTTTTTT. It specifies CASSSPRRDKNTGELFF. This rearrangement joins TRBV28 to TRBJ2-2, with TRBD2 as a possible D gene (6 bases). Germline V lookup: CDR1 MDHEN, CDR2 SYDVKM. The CDR3 loop spans 17 amino acids. The germline V and J ends were trimmed by 4 bases and 2 bases, with 17 bases remaining between them.

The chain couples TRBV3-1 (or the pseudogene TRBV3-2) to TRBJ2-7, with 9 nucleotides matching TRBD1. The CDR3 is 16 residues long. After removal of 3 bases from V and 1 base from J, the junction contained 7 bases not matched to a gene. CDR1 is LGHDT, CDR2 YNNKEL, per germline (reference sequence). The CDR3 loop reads CASSQAGTGRSYEQYF. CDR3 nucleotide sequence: TGTGCCAGCAGCCAGGCAGGGACAGGGAGATCCTACGAGCAGTACTTC.

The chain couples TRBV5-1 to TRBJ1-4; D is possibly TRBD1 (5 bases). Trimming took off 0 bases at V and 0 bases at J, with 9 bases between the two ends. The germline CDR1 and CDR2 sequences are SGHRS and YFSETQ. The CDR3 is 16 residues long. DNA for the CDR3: TGCGCCAGCAGCTTGGACAGGATATCAACTAATGAAAAACTGTTTTTT. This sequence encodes CASSLDRISTNEKLFF.

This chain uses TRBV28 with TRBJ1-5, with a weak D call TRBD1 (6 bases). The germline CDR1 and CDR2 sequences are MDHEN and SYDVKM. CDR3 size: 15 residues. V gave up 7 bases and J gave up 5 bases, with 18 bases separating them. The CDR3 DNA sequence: TGTGCCAGCACCGAAACACAGGGATGGGATCAGCCCCAGCATTTT. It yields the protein CASTETQGWDQPQHF.

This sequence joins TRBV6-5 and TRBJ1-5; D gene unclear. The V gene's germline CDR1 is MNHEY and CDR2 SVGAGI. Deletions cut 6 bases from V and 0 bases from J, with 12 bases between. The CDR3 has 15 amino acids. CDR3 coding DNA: TGTGCCAGCAGGTCGGTCACGACTAGCAATCAGCCCCAGCATTTT. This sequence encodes CASRSVTTSNQPQHF.

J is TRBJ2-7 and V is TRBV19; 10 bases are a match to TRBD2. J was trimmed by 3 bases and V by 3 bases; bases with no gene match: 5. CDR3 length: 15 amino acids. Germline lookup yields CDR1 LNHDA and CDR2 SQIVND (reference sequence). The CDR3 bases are TGTGCCAGTAGTATGCTAGCGGGAGAAGGCTACGAGCAGTACTTC. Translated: CASSMLAGEGYEQYF.

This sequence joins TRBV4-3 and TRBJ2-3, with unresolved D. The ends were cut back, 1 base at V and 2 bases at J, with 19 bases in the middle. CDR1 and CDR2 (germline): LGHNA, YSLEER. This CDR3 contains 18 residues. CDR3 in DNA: TGCGCCAGCAGCCAAGGTGCCGGAAACTCTTATCCCACAGATACGCAGTATTTT. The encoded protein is CASSQGAGNSYPTDTQYF.

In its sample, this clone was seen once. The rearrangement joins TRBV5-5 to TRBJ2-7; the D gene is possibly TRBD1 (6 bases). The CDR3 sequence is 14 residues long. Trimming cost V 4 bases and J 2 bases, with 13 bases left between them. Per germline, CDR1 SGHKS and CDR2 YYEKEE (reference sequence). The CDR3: CASSRTGTAYEQYF. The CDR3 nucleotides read TGTGCCAGCAGCCGCACAGGGACCGCCTACGAGCAGTACTTC.

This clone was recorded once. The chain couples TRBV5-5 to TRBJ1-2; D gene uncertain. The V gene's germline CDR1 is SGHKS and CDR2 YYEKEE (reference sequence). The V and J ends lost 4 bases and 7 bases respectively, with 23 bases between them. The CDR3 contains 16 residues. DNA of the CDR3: TGTGCCAGCAGCGACGGCAGACCGACCCACGCTTTTGGCTACACCTTC. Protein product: CASSDGRPTHAFGYTF.

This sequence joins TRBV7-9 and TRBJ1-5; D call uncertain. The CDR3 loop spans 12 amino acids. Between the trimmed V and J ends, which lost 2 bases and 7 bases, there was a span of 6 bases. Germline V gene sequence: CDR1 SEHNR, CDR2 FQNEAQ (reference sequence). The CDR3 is CASSLPTQPQHF. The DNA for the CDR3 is TGTGCCAGCAGCTTACCAACCCAGCCCCAGCATTTT.

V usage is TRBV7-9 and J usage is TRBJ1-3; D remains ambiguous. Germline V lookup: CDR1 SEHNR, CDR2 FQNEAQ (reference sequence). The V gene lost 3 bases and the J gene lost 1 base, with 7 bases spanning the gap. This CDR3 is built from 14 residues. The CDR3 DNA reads TGTGCCAGCAGCTTTTACAATTCTGGAAACACCATATATTTT. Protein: CASSFYNSGNTIYF.

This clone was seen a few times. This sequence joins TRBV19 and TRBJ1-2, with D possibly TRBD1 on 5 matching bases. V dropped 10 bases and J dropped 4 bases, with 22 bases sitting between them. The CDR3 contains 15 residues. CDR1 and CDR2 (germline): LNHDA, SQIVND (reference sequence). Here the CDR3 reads CATSQGPGGVYGYTF. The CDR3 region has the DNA TGTGCCACTTCCCAAGGGCCGGGGGGAGTCTATGGCTACACCTTC.

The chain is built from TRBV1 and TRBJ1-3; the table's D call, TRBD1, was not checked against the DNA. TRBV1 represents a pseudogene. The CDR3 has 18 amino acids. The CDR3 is CTSSQRLGQGSSGNTIYF. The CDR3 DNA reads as TGCACCAGCAGCCAGAGGCTGGGACAGGGATCCTCTGGAAACACCATATATTTT.

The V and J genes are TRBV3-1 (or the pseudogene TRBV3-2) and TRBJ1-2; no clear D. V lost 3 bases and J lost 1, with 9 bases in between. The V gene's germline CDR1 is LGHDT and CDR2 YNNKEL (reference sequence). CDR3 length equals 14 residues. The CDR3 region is CASSHEGYNYGYTF. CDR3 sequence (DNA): TGTGCCAGCAGCCACGAGGGATATAACTATGGCTACACCTTC.

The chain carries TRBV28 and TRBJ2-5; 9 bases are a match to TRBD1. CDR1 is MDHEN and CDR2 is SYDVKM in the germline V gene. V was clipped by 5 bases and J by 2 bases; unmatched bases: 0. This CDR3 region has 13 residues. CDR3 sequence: CASSDRGQETQYF. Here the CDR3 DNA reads TGTGCCAGCAGTGACAGGGGGCAAGAGACCCAGTACTTC.

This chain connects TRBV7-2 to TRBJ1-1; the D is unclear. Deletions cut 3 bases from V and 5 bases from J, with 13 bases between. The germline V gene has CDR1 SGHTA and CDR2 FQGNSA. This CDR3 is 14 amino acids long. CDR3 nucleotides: TGTGCCAGCAGCTTCCGGGGTGTTGGGACTGAAGCTTTCTTT. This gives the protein CASSFRGVGTEAFF.

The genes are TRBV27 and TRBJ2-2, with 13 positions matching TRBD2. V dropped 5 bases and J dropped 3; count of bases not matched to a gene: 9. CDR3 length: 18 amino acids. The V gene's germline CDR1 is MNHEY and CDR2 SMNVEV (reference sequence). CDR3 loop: CASSPTSGGAEDTGELFF. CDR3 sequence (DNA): TGTGCCAGCAGTCCAACTAGCGGGGGGGCCGAGGACACCGGGGAGCTGTTTTTT.

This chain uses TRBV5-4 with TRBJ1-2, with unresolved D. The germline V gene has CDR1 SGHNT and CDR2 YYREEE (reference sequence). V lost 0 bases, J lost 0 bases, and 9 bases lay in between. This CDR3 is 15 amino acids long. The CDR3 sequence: CASSLAITANYGYTF. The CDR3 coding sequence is TGTGCCAGCAGCTTGGCCATTACGGCTAACTATGGCTACACCTTC.

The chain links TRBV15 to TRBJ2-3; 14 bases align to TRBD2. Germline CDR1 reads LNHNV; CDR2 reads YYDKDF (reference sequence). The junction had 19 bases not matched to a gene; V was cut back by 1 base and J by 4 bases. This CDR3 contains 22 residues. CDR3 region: CATSRVPGLGTSGGFLPDTQYF. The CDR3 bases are TGTGCCACCAGCAGAGTCCCAGGGCTTGGGACTAGCGGGGGCTTTCTTCCAGATACGCAGTATTTT.

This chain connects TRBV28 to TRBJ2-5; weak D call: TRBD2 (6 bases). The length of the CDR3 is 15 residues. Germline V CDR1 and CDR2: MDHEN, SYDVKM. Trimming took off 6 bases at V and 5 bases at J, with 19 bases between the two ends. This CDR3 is CASSLLPGLRETQYF. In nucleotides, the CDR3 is TGTGCCAGCAGCTTGCTCCCGGGACTTAGGGAGACCCAGTACTTC.

The DNA of the CDR3 is TGTGCCAGCAGTTTGGGACAGGGCACCGAGCAGTACTTC. Translating it yields CASSLGQGTEQYF. V is TRBV27 and J is TRBJ2-7, with TRBD1 matching over 9 bases. Per the germline V gene, CDR1 is MNHEY and CDR2 is SMNVEV (reference sequence). The junction had 3 bases not matched to a gene; V was cut back by 3 bases and J by 6 bases. The length of the CDR3 is 13 residues.

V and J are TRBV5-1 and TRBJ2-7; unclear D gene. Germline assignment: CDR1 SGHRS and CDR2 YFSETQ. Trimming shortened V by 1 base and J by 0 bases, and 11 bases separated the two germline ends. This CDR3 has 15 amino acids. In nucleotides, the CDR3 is TGCGCCAGCAGCTTGTCCCCAGAACGCTCCTACGAGCAGTACTTC. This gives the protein CASSLSPERSYEQYF.

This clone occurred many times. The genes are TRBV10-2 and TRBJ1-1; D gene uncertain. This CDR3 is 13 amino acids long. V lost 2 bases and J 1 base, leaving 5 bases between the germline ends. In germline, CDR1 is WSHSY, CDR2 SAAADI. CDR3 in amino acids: CASSERENTEAFF. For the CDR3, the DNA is TGCGCCAGCAGTGAGAGGGAGAACACTGAAGCTTTCTTT.